The source of this T cell receptor beta chain is a study of blood T cell repertoires in COVID-19 (dated by TCRdb to 2020 to 2021). About the investigation overall: Samples covering the acute and convalescent phases of COVID-19 were provided by collaborators in the United States, Italy and Spain. The prospective study material was composed of cDNA or gDNA derived from T cells, B-cell-depleted T cells, or PBMCs. Subjects who had been exposed to COVID-19, were actively infected with it, or had recovered from it provided the deeply sampled blood TCRbeta repertoires that made up the dataset. The repertoires were released in a freely available public database intended as a resource for research on the immune response to SARS-CoV-2. The samples were drawn from the first 160 participants of the ongoing ImmuneRACE study and from some 1,300 subjects provided by 6 global collaborators. A de-identified subject ID, COVID-19 status, age in years and sex were almost always included in the sample metadata. Where available, HLA class I and class II types were taken from metadata supplied by the sample provider and were not determined by assay-based typing.

Concerning this clone itself: This receptor's antigen is unknown. Base qualities are not recorded, but no much larger clone differs from it by a single base.

The collaborating institutions used their own protocols to collect whole blood in K2EDTA tubes. For TCRbeta analysis, collaborators shipped samples as frozen whole blood, isolated PBMCs, or DNA extracted from either of those sample types. The study at large found these results: The quantity of clinical and demographic metadata differed by source and by participant and was supplied without curation.

TCRbeta CDR3 regions were amplified from genomic DNA using the immunoSEQ Assay, a bias-controlled multiplex PCR. In the authors' own workflow: Within the assay, amplification of reference gene primers was used to estimate how many nucleated cells each sample contained. To quantify the absolute abundance of each unique TCRbeta CDR3 rearrangement, sequence reads were collapsed and filtered. Productive Simpson clonality was computed per sample as the square root of Simpson's diversity index over productive rearrangements. TCRdb stores this immuneACCESS table with in-frame sequences only. Part of the clones is absent; in the studies checked, under half of the shortfall reflects unresolved V genes, and no reason is known for the rest. For V, J and clone size, that table is used; D and trimming come from the DNA. A total of around 170,000 clones appear in this sample, around four fifths of them only once. The top ten hold about an eighth of the sample.

The source material was peripheral blood. The receptor was isolated from a man aged 25 to 40 with active or convalescent COVID-19.

The bases are TGCAGCGTTGAAGCTTTTCAGGGCTCTGGAAACACCATATATTTT. It encodes CSVEAFQGSGNTIYF. This sequence uses TRBV29-1 and TRBJ1-3; a weak D assignment points to TRBD1 (5 bases agree). From its cysteine to its phenylalanine, the CDR3 spans 15 amino acids. The entry retains the CDR3 DNA only, 45 bases that are in frame from base 1. V is shortened by 1 base, J by 0 bases, and the region joining them spans 10 bases. The germline V gene supplies CDR1 SQVTM and CDR2 ANQGSEA.